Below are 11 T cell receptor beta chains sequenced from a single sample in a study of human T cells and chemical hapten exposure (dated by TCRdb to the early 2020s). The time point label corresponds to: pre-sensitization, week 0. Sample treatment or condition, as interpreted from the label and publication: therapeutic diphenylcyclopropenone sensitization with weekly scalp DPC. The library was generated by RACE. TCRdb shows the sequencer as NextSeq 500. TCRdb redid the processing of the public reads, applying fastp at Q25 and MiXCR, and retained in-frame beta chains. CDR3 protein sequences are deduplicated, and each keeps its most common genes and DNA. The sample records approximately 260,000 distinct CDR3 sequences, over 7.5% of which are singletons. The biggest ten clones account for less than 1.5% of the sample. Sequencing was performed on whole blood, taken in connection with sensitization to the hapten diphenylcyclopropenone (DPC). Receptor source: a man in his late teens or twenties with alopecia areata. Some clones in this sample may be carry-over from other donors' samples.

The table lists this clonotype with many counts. The CDR3 loop reads CASSFKTSHQRETQYF. DNA for the CDR3: TGTGCCAGCAGCTTCAAGACTAGTCACCAGCGAGAGACCCAGTACTTC. This rearrangement joins TRBV7-2 to TRBJ2-5; a weak D match, TRBD2 (6 bases). V lost 3 bases to trimming and J lost 4 bases, with 18 bases between them. Germline loops: CDR1 SGHTA, CDR2 FQGNSA. This CDR3 has 16 amino acids.

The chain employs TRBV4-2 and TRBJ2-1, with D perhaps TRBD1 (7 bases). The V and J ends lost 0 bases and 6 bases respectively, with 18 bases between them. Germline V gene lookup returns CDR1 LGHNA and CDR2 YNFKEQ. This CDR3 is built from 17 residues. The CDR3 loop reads CASSQDPRQGSGNEQFF. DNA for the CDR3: TGTGCCAGCAGCCAAGATCCCCGACAGGGTAGCGGCAATGAGCAGTTCTTC.

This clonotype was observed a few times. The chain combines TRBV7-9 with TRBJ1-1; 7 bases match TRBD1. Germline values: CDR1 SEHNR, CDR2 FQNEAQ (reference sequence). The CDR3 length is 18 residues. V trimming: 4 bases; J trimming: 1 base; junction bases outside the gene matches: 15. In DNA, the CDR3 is TGTGCCAGCAGCTCCCTTCACTTCAGGGGGAGCCGGAACACTGAAGCTTTCTTT. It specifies CASSSLHFRGSRNTEAFF.

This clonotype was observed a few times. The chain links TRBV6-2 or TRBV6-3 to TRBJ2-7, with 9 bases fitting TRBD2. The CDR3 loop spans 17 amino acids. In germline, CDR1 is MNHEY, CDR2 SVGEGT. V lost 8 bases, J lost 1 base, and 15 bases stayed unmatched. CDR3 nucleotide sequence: TGTGCCAGCGTCCCAAACGCGGGGGGGGCCATGTCCTACGAGCAGTACTTC. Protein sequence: CASVPNAGGAMSYEQYF.

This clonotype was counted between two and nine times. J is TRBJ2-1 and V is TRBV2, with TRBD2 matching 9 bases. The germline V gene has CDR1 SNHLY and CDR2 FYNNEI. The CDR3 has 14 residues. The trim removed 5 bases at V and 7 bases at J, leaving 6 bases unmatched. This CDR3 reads CASSRGGALNEQFF. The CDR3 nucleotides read TGTGCCAGCAGTCGCGGGGGGGCCTTGAATGAGCAGTTCTTC. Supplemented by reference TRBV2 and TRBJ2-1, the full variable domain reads EPEVTQTPSHQVTQMGQEVILRCVPISNHLYFYWYRQILGQKVEFLVSFYNNEISEKSEIFDDQFSVERPDGSNFTLKIRSTKLEDSAMYFCASSRGGALNEQFFGPGTRLTVL.

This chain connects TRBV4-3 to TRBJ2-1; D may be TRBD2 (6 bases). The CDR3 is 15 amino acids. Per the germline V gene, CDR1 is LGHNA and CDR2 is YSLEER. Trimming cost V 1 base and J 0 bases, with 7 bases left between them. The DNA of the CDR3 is TGCGCCAGCAGCCAAGTGGGGGGCTCCTACAATGAGCAGTTCTTC. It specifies CASSQVGGSYNEQFF.

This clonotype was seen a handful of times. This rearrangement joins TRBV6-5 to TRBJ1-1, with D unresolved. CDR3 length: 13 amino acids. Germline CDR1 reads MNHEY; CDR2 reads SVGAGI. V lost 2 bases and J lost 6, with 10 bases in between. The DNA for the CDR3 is TGTGCCAGCAGTTACCTCCGGGATTCTGAAGCTTTCTTT. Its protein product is CASSYLRDSEAFF.

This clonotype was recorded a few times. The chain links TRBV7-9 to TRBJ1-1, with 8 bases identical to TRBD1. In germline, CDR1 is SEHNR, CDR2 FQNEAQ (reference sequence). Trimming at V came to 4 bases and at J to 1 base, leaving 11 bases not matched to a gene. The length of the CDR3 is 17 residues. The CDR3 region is CASSSSTTGGANTEAFF. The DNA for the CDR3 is TGTGCCAGCAGCTCTAGCACCACAGGGGGAGCGAACACTGAAGCTTTCTTT.

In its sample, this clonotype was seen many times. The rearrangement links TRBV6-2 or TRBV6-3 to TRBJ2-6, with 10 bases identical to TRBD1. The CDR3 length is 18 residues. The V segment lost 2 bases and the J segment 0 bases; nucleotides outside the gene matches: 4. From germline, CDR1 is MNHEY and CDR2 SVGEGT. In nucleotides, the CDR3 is TGTGCCAGCAGTTACCCCCGGACAGGGGGCTCTGGGGCCAACGTCCTGACTTTC. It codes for CASSYPRTGGSGANVLTF.

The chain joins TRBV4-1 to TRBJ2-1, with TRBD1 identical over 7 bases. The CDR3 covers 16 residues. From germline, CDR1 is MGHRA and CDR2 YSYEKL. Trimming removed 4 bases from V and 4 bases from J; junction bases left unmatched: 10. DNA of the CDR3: TGCGCCAGCAGCCCTTTCGACAGGGTGAAATACAATGAGCAGTTCTTC. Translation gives CASSPFDRVKYNEQFF.

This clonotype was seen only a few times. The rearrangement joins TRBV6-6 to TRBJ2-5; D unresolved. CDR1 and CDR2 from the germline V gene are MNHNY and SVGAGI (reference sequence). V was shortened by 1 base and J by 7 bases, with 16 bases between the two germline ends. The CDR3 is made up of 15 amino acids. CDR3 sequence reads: CASSYWSGGEATQYF. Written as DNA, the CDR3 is TGTGCCAGCAGTTACTGGAGTGGCGGAGAAGCGACCCAGTACTTC.